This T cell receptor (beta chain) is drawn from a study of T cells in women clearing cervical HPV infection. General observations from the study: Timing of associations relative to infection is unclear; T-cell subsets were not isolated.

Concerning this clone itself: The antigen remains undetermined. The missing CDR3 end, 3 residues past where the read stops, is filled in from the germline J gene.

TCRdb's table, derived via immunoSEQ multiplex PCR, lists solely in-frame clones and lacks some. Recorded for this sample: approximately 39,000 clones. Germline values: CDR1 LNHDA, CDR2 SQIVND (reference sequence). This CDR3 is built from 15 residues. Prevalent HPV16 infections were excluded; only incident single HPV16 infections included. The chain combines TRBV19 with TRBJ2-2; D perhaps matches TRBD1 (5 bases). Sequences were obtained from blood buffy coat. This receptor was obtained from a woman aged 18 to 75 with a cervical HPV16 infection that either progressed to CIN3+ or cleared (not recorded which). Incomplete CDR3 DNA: TGTGCCAGTAGTATAGGGATCTCTGGGGCCAACGTG. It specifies CASSIGISGANV. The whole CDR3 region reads CASSIGISGANVLFF.